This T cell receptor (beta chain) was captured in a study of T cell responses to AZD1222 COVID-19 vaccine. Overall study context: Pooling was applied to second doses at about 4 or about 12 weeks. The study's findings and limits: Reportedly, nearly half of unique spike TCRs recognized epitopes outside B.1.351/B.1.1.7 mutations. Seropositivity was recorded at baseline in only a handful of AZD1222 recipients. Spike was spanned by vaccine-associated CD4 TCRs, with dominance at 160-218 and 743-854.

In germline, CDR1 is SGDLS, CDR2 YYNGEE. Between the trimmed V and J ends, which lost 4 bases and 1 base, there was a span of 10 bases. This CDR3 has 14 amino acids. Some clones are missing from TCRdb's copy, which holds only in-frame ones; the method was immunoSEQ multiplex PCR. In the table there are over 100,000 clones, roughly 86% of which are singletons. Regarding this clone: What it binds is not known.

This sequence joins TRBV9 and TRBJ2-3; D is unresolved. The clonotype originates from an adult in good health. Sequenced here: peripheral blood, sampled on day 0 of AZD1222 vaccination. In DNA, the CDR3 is TGTGCCAGCAGCCCATTAGCCCGCACAGATACGCAGTATTTT. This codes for CASSPLARTDTQYF.